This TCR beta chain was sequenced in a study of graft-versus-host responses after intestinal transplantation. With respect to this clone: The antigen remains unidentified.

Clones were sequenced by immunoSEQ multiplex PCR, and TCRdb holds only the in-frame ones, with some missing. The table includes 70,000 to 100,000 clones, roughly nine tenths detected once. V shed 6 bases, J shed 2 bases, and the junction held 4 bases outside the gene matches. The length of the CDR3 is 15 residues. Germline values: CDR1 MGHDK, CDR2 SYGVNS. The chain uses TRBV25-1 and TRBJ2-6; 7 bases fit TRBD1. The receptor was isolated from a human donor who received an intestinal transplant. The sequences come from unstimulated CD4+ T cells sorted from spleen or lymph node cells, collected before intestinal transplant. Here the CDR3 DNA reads TGTGCCAGCAGGCCCGACAGGGCTGGGGCCAACGTCCTGACTTTC. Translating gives CASRPDRAGANVLTF.